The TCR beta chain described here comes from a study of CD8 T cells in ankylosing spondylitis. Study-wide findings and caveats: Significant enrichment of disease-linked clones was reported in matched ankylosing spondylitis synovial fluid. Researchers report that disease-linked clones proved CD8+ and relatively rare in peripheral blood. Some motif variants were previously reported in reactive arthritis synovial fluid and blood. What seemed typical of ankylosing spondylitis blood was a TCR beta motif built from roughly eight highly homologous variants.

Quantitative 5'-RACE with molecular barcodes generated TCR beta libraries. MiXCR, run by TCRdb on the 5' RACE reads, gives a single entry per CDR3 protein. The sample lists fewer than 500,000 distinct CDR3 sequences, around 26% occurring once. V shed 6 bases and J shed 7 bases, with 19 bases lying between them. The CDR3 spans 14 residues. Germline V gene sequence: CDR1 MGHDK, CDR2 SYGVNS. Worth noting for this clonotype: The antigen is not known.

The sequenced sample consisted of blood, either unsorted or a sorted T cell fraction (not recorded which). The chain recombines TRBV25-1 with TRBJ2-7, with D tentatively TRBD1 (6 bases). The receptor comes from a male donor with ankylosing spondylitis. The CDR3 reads CASSPTGTLGEQYF. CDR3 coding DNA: TGTGCCAGCAGCCCCACCGGGACACTGGGAGAGCAGTACTTC.